This TCR beta chain was retrieved from a study of blood T cell repertoires in COVID-19. As for the study in general: Specimens from acute and convalescent COVID-19 originated in the United States, Italy and Spain. Sample material is recorded as cDNA or gDNA derived from T cells, B-cell-depleted T cells, or PBMCs.

This clone was detected once. Source study methods: Estimation of nucleated cell counts was performed using reference gene primer amplification. Generated by immunoSEQ multiplex PCR, the TCRdb table keeps only in-frame clones and is missing some. D and trimming were read from the DNA, whereas the V and J calls and clone size are those reported in that table. The sample holds approximately 250,000 clones, about 85% seen once. There are 12 residues in the CDR3. Germline trimming cut 4 bases from V and 4 bases from J; bases unmatched to any gene: 1. Germline values: CDR1 SQVTM, CDR2 ANQGSEA. The chain is built from TRBV29-1 and TRBJ1-3; TRBD1 agrees at 7 bases. Sequencing used peripheral blood. This receptor was identified in a man in his 60s with acute or convalescent COVID-19. For the CDR3, the DNA is TGCAGCGTTGTGACAGGGGGAAACACCATATATTTT. Protein sequence: CSVVTGGNTIYF.